The 25 T cell receptor beta chains in this list originate from one sample, sequenced in a study of shared clonotypes between healthy human individuals. The repertoire was sequenced with immunoSEQ multiplex PCR; TCRdb's copy has only in-frame clones and lacks some. The repertoire has roughly 300,000 clones, around 87% of them found once; the top ten carry 15% to 20%. Sequenced material: memory CD8+ T cells sorted from blood. Subset described: CD45RO+ cells pooled with CCR7-negative TemRA cells. The receptor set was obtained from a man aged 18 to 29 in good health.

This chain connects TRBV10-3 to TRBJ2-5; D gene ambiguous. V lost 0 bases, J lost 5 bases, and 13 bases lay in between. The CDR3 totals 15 residues. CDR1 is ENHRY and CDR2 is SYGVKD in the germline V gene. The CDR3 nucleotides read TGTGCCATCAGTGAGTCCCCGAGAACGTGGGAGACCCAGTACTTC. This encodes CAISESPRTWETQYF.

This clone has a single count. This rearrangement joins TRBV4-1 to TRBJ1-1; D gene uncertain. Trimming removed 0 bases from V and 1 base from J, with 3 bases in between. Per germline, CDR1 MGHRA and CDR2 YSYEKL. This CDR3 comprises 13 residues. This CDR3 is CASSQDRNTEAFF. Here the CDR3 DNA reads TGCGCCAGCAGCCAAGATCGGAACACTGAAGCTTTCTTT.

The chain couples TRBV6-5 to TRBJ2-7, with D perhaps matching TRBD2 (5 bases). Trimming pared 8 bases from V and 3 bases from J, leaving 20 bases between. Germline V gene lookup returns CDR1 MNHEY and CDR2 SVGAGI. CDR3 size: 15 residues. CDR3 sequence (DNA): TGTGCCAGCGGCGGAGGAGACGGCCTGATCTACGAGCAGTACTTC. It codes for CASGGGDGLIYEQYF.

The chain carries TRBV9 and TRBJ2-7; weak D call: TRBD2 (6 bases). The V end lost 4 bases, the J end lost 2 bases, and 19 bases lay between the germline ends. The CDR3 loop spans 16 amino acids. Germline V gene lookup returns CDR1 SGDLS and CDR2 YYNGEE. The CDR3 sequence is CASSPGWDWIAYEQYF. In DNA, the CDR3 is TGTGCCAGCAGCCCTGGGTGGGACTGGATAGCCTACGAGCAGTACTTC.

J is TRBJ1-2 and V is TRBV27; D is ambiguous. Germline CDR1 reads MNHEY; CDR2 reads SMNVEV (reference sequence). V shed 2 bases and J shed 2 bases, with 12 bases lying between them. CDR3 length equals 15 residues. CDR3 sequence (DNA): TGTGCCAGCAGTTTAACGGCCAGCCTAAACTATGGCTACACCTTC. Protein product: CASSLTASLNYGYTF.

CDR3: CASSLDPSRGETQYF. The DNA for the CDR3 is TGTGCCAGCAGCTTAGATCCATCCCGGGGTGAGACCCAGTACTTC. The chain has TRBV7-9 and TRBJ2-5; possible D gene TRBD2, 5 bases. The V and J ends lost 1 base and 5 bases respectively, with 14 bases between them. CDR3 length equals 15 residues. Germline V gives CDR1 SEHNR, CDR2 FQNEAQ (reference sequence). Full variable domain (rest looked up from reference TRBV7-9 and TRBJ2-5): DTGVSQNPRHKITKRGQNVTFRCDPISEHNRLYWYRQTLGQGPEFLTYFQNEAQLEKSRLLSDRFSAERPKGSFSTLEIQRTEQGDSAMYLCASSLDPSRGETQYFGPGTRLLVL.

CDR3 DNA sequence: TGTGCCTGGAGAGGCGGGGATTCGATCCTATGGCGGGGTGAAAAACTGTTTTTT. Its translation: CAWRGGDSILWRGEKLFF. V and J are TRBV30 and TRBJ1-4; D ambiguous. Per the germline V gene, CDR1 is GTSNPN and CDR2 is SVGIG (reference sequence). V was pared by 3 bases and J by 7 bases, with 27 bases between. The CDR3 length is 18 residues. Complete variable domain (other parts from reference TRBV30 and TRBJ1-4): SQTIHQWPATLVQPVGSPLSLECTVEGTSNPNLYWYRQAAGRGLQLLFYSVGIGQISSEVPQNLSASRPQDRQFILSSKKLLLSDSGFYLCAWRGGDSILWRGEKLFFGSGTQLSVL.

V gene TRBV4-3 combines with J gene TRBJ2-3, with D tentatively TRBD1 (6 bases). V was cut by 1 base and J by 4 bases, with 24 bases left in between. This CDR3 spans 19 amino acids. Germline V lookup: CDR1 LGHNA, CDR2 YSLEER. The CDR3 coding sequence is TGCGCCAGCAGCCAAGGAATATTGTACTGGCAGGGGTGGGCAGATACGCAGTATTTT. Protein product: CASSQGILYWQGWADTQYF.

The CDR3 spells CASSYDQGSSYEQYF. The CDR3 DNA reads as TGTGCCAGCAGTTACGACCAGGGAAGCTCCTACGAGCAGTACTTC. J is TRBJ2-7 and V is TRBV27; D is perhaps TRBD1 (5 bases). The V gene's germline CDR1 is MNHEY and CDR2 SMNVEV (reference sequence). This CDR3 is built from 15 residues. V was trimmed by 4 bases and J by 0 bases, leaving 13 bases between them.

The chain links TRBV7-6 to TRBJ2-3, with D possibly TRBD1 on 6 matching bases. This CDR3 contains 13 residues. Trimming cost V 3 bases and J 6 bases, with 10 bases left between them. Germline CDR1 is SGHVS and CDR2 is FNYEAQ. CDR3: CASSLQGPDTQYF. CDR3 sequence (DNA): TGTGCCAGCAGCTTGCAGGGGCCGGATACGCAGTATTTT.

There are a few counts of this clone. The gene calls are TRBV28 and TRBJ1-3; D gene uncertain. CDR1 is MDHEN and CDR2 is SYDVKM in the germline V gene. The CDR3 contains 13 residues. V lost 6 bases and J 2 bases, leaving 8 bases between the germline ends. CDR3 DNA: TGTGCCAGCAGGATAAACACTGGAAACACCATATATTTT. Residues: CASRINTGNTIYF.

Note on this clone: The sample has other DNA sequences that encode this CDR3 too. The chain joins TRBV19 to TRBJ1-5; D perhaps matches TRBD1 (6 bases). Trimming pared 3 bases from V and 3 bases from J, leaving 9 bases between. The CDR3 is 14 amino acids. CDR1 and CDR2 from the germline V gene are LNHDA and SQIVND (reference sequence). The CDR3, as DNA: TGTGCCAGTAGTATCGGACAGCCCAATCAGCCCCAGCATTTT. Translating it yields CASSIGQPNQPQHF.

The chain has TRBV6-5 and TRBJ2-7, with 7 bases that match TRBD1. Germline lookup yields CDR1 MNHEY and CDR2 SVGAGI. The length of the CDR3 is 16 residues. Losses at the gene ends were 0 bases for V and 2 bases for J; bases not matched to a gene: 7. This CDR3 is CASSYSVGQAAYEQYF. CDR3 nucleotides: TGTGCCAGCAGTTACTCTGTTGGACAGGCAGCCTACGAGCAGTACTTC.

The chain carries TRBV6-5 and TRBJ1-2; maybe TRBD1 (5 bases). The CDR3 spans 14 residues. V dropped 3 bases and J dropped 4 bases, with 12 bases sitting between them. The V gene's germline CDR1 is MNHEY and CDR2 SVGAGI. The CDR3 DNA reads TGTGCCAGCAGTTATTCGACAGCCGGCTATGGCTACACCTTC. It translates to CASSYSTAGYGYTF.

CDR3 DNA sequence: TGTGCCAGCAGTCGGGCTCTTGGACAGGGGAGCGAGCAGTACTTC. It encodes CASSRALGQGSEQYF. V gene TRBV28 combines with J gene TRBJ2-7, with 9 positions matching TRBD1. The ends lost 5 bases at V and 6 bases at J; junction bases unmatched: 11. The CDR3 length is 15 residues. Germline V gives CDR1 MDHEN, CDR2 SYDVKM. The entire variable domain, with the rest obtained from reference TRBV28 and TRBJ2-7, is as follows: DVKVTQSSRYLVKRTGEKVFLECVQDMDHENMFWYRQDPGLGLRLIYFSYDVKMKEKGDIPEGYSVSREKKERFSLILESASTNQTSMYLCASSRALGQGSEQYFGPGTRLTVT.

This chain uses TRBV21-1 with TRBJ1-6; whether TRBD1, the table's D call, matches the DNA was not checked. TRBV21-1 is classified as a pseudogene. This CDR3 is 17 amino acids long. This CDR3 reads CASSKGLPRTVLPPLHF. CDR3 nucleotide sequence: TGTGCCAGCAGCAAAGGGTTGCCGAGGACAGTATTACCACCCCTCCACTTT.

This chain connects TRBV4-1 to TRBJ2-2; 12 nucleotides align to TRBD1. The V and J ends lost 4 bases and 4 bases, in that order; junction bases with no gene match: 10. This CDR3 contains 18 residues. Germline CDR1 is MGHRA and CDR2 is YSYEKL. CDR3 nucleotide sequence: TGCGCCAGCAGCCTAAGCACCGGGACAGGGGGCATCACCGGGGAGCTGTTTTTT. Translated: CASSLSTGTGGITGELFF.

V and J are TRBV27 and TRBJ2-1; perhaps TRBD2 as D (6 bases). V lost 5 bases, J lost 6 bases, and 20 bases lay in between. This CDR3 contains 16 residues. CDR1 MNHEY and CDR2 SMNVEV come from the germline V gene (reference sequence). The CDR3 sequence: CASSEDYYVPLNEQFF. In nucleotides, the CDR3 is TGTGCCAGCAGTGAGGACTATTATGTTCCCCTCAATGAGCAGTTCTTC.

A single count supports this clone. This rearrangement joins TRBV7-9 to TRBJ1-1; 8 positions match TRBD1. Trimming at V came to 6 bases and at J to 1 base, leaving 10 bases not matched to a gene. The germline gives CDR1 SEHNR, CDR2 FQNEAQ (reference sequence). The CDR3 spans 16 residues. CDR3 DNA: TGTGCCAGCAGTCGACCCAGGGGGCTGGAGAACACTGAAGCTTTCTTT. It is translated as CASSRPRGLENTEAFF.

This clone is a singleton in its sample. This rearrangement joins TRBV7-8 to TRBJ1-1; 7 bases line up with TRBD1. V trimming: 3 bases; J trimming: 6 bases; junction bases outside the gene matches: 7. This CDR3 has 14 residues. Germline CDR1 SGHVS, CDR2 FQNEAQ. The chain's CDR3 is CASSFTTGAAEAFF. The DNA of the CDR3 is TGTGCCAGCAGCTTCACAACAGGGGCAGCTGAAGCTTTCTTT. The full variable domain, rest sourced from reference TRBV7-8 and TRBJ1-1, is GAGVSQSPRYKVAKRGQDVALRCDPISGHVSLFWYQQALGQGPEFLTYFQNEAQLDKSGLPSDRFFAERPEGSVSTLKIQRTQQEDSAVYLCASSFTTGAAEAFFGQGTRLTVV.

The chain employs TRBV5-8 and TRBJ2-7; tentatively, D is TRBD1 (5 bases). The CDR3 runs 13 residues. From germline, CDR1 is SGHTS and CDR2 YDEGEE. The V gene lost 0 bases and the J gene lost 3 bases, with 7 bases spanning the gap. The CDR3 DNA reads TGTGCCAGCAGCTTGGGACAGCTCTACGAGCAGTACTTC. As protein: CASSLGQLYEQYF.

This chain connects TRBV27 to TRBJ1-4; no firm D call. The CDR3 totals 14 residues. The V gene's germline CDR1 is MNHEY and CDR2 SMNVEV (reference sequence). Between the trimmed V and J ends, which lost 6 bases and 5 bases, there was a span of 13 bases. The CDR3 reads CASSRRDQNEKLFF. In DNA form, the CDR3 reads TGTGCCAGCAGCCGGCGTGACCAAAATGAAAAACTGTTTTTT.

The V call is TRBV7-9, the J call TRBJ2-5; TRBD2 aligns across 10 bases. Germline V lookup: CDR1 SEHNR, CDR2 FQNEAQ (reference sequence). V gave up 7 bases and J gave up 3 bases; unmatched junction bases: 14. This CDR3 is built from 17 residues. The DNA for the CDR3 is TGTGCCAGCACCCCACGAGGAGCGGGAGGGGGGAAAGAGACCCAGTACTTC. It translates to CASTPRGAGGGKETQYF.

This chain uses TRBV9 with TRBJ1-2; maybe TRBD1 (5 bases). Germline CDR1 is SGDLS and CDR2 is YYNGEE. The CDR3 runs to 16 residues. V dropped 0 bases and J dropped 2 bases, with 14 bases sitting between them. The CDR3 region has the DNA TGTGCCAGCAGCGTAGATGTCCAGGGACTGAACTATGGCTACACCTTC. Its protein is CASSVDVQGLNYGYTF.

V is TRBV5-6 and J is TRBJ2-7, with D possibly being TRBD1 or TRBD2 (5 bases each). With 3 bases removed from V and 7 bases from J, the gap between germline ends came to 17 bases. Germline V gives CDR1 SGHDT, CDR2 YYEEEE. There are 14 residues in the CDR3. The CDR3 DNA is TGTGCCAGCAGCTGGGGGATAACCCCGGGGGAGCAGTACTTC. Its protein product is CASSWGITPGEQYF. The whole variable domain, remainder taken from reference TRBV5-6 and TRBJ2-7, is DAGVTQSPTHLIKTRGQQVTLRCSPKSGHDTVSWYQQALGQGPQFIFQYYEEEERQRGNFPDRFSGHQFPNYSSELNVNALLLGDSALYLCASSWGITPGEQYFGPGTRLTVT.